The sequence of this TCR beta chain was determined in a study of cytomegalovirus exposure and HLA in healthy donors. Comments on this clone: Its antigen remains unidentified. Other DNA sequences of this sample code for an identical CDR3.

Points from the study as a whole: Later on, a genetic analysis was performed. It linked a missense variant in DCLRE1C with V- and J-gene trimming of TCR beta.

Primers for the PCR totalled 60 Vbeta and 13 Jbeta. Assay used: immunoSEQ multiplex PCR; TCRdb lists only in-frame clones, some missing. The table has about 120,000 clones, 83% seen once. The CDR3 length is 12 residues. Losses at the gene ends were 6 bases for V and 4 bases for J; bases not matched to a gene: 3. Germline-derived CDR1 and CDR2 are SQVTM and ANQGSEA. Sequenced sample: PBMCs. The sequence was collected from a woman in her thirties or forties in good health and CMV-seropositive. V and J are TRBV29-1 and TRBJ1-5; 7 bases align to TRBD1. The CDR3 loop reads CSVGDSNQPQHF. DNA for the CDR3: TGCAGCGTGGGGGACAGTAATCAGCCCCAGCATTTT.